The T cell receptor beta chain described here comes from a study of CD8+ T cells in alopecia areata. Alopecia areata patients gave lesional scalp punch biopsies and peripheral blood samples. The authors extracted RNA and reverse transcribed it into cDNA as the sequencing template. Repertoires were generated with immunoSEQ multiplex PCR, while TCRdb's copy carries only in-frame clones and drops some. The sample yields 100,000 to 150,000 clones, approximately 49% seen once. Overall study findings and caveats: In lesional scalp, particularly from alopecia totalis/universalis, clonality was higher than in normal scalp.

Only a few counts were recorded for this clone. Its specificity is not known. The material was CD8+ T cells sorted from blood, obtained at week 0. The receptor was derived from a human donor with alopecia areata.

The CDR3 nucleotides read TGCGCCAGCAGTGAGCCCTCCGCTAGCGGGGATTACAATGAGCAGTTCTTC. Residues: CASSEPSASGDYNEQFF. V and J are TRBV10-2 and TRBJ2-1; 9 nucleotides agree with TRBD2. The CDR3 runs to 17 residues. Unmatched junction bases numbered 9, after V lost 2 bases and J lost 4 bases. The germline V gene has CDR1 WSHSY and CDR2 SAAADI.